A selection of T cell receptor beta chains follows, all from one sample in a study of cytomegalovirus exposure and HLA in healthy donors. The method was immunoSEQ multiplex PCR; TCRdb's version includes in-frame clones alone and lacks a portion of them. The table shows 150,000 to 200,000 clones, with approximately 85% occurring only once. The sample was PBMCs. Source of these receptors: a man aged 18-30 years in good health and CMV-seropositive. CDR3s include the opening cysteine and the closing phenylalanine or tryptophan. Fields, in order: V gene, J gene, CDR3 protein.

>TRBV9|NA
CASSAAGTSVYEQYF
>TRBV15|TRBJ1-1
CATSPSWGEVNTEAFF
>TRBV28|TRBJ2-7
CASRARGFSYEQYF
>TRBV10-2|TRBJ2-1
CASSDPTGGVYNEQFF
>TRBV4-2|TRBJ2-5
CASSQEVGLAGGLQYQETQYF
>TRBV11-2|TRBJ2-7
CASSSLGGFSYEQYF
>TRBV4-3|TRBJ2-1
CASSIGQFF
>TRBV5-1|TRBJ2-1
CASSLISGSSYNEQFF
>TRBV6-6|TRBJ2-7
CASSYKGDGEQYF
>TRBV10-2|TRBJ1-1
CASSEGQGSTEAFF
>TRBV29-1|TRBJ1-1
CSVVKSIRGMNTEAFF
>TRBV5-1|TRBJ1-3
CASSLAEGRSGNTIYF
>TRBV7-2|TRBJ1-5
CASSWDRAGNQPQHF
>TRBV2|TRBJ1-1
CASPISRSGVPEAFF
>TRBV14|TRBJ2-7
CASSQGVTGSYEQYF
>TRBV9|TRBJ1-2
CASSVGTGRGGYTF
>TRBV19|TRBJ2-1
CASKLAGGSYNEQFF
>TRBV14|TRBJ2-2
CASSLGGGGTGELFF
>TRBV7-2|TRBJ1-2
CASSLAEYGYTF
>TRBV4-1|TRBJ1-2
CASTGQGIRGYTF
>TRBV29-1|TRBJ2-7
CSVPQGYEQYF
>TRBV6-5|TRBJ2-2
CASSYPSGPNTGELFF
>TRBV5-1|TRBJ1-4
CASSFGGGTTNEKLFF
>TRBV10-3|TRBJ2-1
CAIAASGGKSFDEQFF
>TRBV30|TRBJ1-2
CAWSVQQGSAGYTF
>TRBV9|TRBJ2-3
CASSVPTSSLPDTQYF
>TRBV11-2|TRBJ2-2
CASSSGRASGETGELFF
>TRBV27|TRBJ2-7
CASSLVAGSPYEQYF
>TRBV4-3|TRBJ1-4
CASSQVGVAEKLFF
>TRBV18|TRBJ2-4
CASSPTTEGAGKNIQYF
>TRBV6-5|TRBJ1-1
CASSYSIQGTEAFF
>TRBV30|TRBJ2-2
CAWSVFRVSGELFF
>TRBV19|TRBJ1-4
CASRGENTNEKLFF
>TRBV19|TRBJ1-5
CASSMGQGRNQPQHF
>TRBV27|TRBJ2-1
CASSDRGRTEQFF
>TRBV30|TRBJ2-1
CAWRGVAGGPNEQFF
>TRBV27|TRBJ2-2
CASRGQGEGTGELFF
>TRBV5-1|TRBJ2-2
CASSLRGSGELFF
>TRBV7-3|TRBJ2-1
CASSLKLAGYNEQFF
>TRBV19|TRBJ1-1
CASSLGRGTEAFF
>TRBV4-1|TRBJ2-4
CASSHGIIAKNIQYF
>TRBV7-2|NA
CASSPQRGAYEQYF
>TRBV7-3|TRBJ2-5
CASSLRGRETQYF
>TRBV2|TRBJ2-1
CASSVSRYNEQFF
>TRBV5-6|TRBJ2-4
CASSPRTDGFLLWDIQYF
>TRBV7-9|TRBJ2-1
CASSLASGDYNEQFF